This T cell receptor beta chain derives from a study of T cells expressing NK-cell markers. Across the study: In sorted CD3+CD56+NKG2C+, CD3+CD56+NKG2C- and CD3+CD56-NKG2C+ T cells, TCR beta repertoires were obtained.

Concerning this clonotype: Its antigen remains unknown.

Making the TCR beta cDNA relied on 5'RACE template switching with UMIs. Each CDR3 protein gets one entry in TCRdb, which reprocessed the 5' RACE reads and gives no DNA. The sample table includes 500,000 to 600,000 distinct CDR3 sequences. Whole-study results and caveats: These same clonotypes (in a handful of donors) also led the CD3+CD56-NKG2C+ fraction. It is unclear if expanded NKG2C-expressing clones target HCMV antigens.

CDR1 and CDR2 (germline): LGHDT, YNNKEL (reference sequence). CDR3 length: 14 residues. The sequencing input was blood T cells: a sorted CD56 or NKG2C T cell subset, CD4+ or CD8+ T cells, or bulk PBMC T cells (not recorded which). The receptor comes from a young man in good health. The chain employs TRBV3-1 and TRBJ1-5. The chain's CDR3 is CASSQVGAVQPQHF.